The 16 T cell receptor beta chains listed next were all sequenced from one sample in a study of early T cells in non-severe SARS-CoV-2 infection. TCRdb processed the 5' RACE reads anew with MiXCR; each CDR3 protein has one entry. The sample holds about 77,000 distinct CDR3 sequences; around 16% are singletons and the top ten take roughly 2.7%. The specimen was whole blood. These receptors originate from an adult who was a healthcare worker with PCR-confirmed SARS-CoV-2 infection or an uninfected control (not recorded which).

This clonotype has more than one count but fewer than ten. The CDR3 loop reads CASSQGDRSNQETQYF. In DNA, the CDR3 is TGTGCCAGCAGCCAAGGAGACAGGTCTAACCAAGAGACCCAGTACTTC. The V and J genes are TRBV5-4 and TRBJ2-5; TRBD1 might be the D (6 bases). There are 16 residues in the CDR3. V was cut by 4 bases and J by 0 bases, with 16 bases left in between. Germline CDR1 SGHNT, CDR2 YYREEE (reference sequence).

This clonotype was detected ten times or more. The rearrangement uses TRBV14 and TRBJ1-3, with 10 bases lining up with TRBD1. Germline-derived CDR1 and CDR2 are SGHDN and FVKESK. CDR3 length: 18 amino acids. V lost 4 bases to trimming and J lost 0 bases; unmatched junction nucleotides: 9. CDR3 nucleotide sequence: TGTGCCAGCAGCCGACTCAGACAGGGGGCCTTCTCTGGAAACACCATATATTTT. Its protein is CASSRLRQGAFSGNTIYF.

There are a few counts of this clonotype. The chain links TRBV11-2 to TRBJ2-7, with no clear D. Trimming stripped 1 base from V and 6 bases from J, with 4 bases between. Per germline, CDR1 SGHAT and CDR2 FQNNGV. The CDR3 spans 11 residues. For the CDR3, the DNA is TGTGCCAGCAGCTTAGGCCCCGAGCAGTACTTC. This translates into CASSLGPEQYF.

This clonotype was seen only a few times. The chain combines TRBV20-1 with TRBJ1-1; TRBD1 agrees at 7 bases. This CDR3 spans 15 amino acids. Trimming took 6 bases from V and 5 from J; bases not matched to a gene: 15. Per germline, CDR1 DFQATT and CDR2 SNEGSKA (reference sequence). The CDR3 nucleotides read TGCAGTGCCCGTCGAGGGGCGCAGGGGGAAACTGAAGCTTTCTTT. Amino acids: CSARRGAQGETEAFF.

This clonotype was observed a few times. In DNA form, the CDR3 reads TGTGCCAGCAGCCGCAAGACAGGGGGCGTGGAGACCCAGTACTTC. Translating it yields CASSRKTGGVETQYF. The V call is TRBV11-3, the J call TRBJ2-5; 10 bases line up with TRBD1. V trimming: 5 bases; J trimming: 5 bases; junction bases outside the gene matches: 8. CDR1 and CDR2 from the germline V gene are SGHNT and YENEEA. The CDR3 is made up of 15 amino acids.

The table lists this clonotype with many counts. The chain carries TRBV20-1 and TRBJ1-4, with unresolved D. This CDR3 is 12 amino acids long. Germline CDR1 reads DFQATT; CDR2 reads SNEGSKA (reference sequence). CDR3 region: CARPTGNEKLFF. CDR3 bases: TGCGCACGGCCGACGGGGAATGAAAAACTGTTTTTT.

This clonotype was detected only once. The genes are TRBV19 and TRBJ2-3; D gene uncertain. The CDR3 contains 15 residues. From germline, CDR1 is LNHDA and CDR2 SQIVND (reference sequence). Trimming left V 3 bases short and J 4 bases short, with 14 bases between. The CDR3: CASSMKAPGPDTQYF. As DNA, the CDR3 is TGTGCCAGTAGTATGAAGGCCCCTGGGCCAGATACGCAGTATTTT.

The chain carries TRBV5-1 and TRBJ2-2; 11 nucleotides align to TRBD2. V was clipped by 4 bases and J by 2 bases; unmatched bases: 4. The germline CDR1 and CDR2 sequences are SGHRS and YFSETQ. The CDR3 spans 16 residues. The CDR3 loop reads CASSPGLAANTGELFF. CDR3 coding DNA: TGCGCCAGCAGCCCGGGACTAGCGGCAAACACCGGGGAGCTGTTTTTT.

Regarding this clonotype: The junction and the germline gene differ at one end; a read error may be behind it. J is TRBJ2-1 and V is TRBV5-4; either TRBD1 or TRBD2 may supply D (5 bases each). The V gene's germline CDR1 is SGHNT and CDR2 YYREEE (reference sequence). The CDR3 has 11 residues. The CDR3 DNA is TGTGCCACCCCTTCCTCGGGACCATTGGCATTC. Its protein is CATPSSGPLAF.

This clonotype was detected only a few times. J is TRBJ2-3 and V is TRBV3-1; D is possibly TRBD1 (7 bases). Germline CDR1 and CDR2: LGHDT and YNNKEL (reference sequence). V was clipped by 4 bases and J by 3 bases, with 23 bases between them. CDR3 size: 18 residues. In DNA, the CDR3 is TGTGCCAGCAGCCCACAAGTCCTAAGACAGGGAGGAACAGATACGCAGTATTTT. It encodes CASSPQVLRQGGTDTQYF.

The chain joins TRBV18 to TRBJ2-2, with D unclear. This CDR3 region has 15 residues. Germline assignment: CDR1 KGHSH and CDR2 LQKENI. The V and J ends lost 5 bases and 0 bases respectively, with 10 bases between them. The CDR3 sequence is CASSFWSPNTGELFF. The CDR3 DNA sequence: TGTGCCAGCTCATTCTGGAGCCCGAACACCGGGGAGCTGTTTTTT.

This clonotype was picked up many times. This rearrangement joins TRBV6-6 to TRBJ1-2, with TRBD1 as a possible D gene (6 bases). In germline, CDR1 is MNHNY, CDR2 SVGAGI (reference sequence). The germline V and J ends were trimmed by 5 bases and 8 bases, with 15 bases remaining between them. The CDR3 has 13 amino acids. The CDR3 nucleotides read TGTGCCAGCAGTCTCCCGCAGGGGAGAGGCTACACCTTC. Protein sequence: CASSLPQGRGYTF.

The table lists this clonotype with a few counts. CDR3 amino acids: CASSLDGSQETQYF. DNA for the CDR3: TGCGCCAGCAGCTTGGATGGTTCCCAAGAGACCCAGTACTTC. The rearrangement uses TRBV5-1 and TRBJ2-5; D gene uncertain. This CDR3 has 14 amino acids. V was clipped by 0 bases and J by 1 base, with 7 bases between them. The V gene's germline CDR1 is SGHRS and CDR2 YFSETQ.

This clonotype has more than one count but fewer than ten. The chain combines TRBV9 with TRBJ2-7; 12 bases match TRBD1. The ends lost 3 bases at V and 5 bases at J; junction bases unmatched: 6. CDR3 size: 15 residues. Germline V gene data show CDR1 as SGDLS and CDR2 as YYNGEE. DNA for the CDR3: TGTGCCAGCAGCGCCGGGACAGGGGGCGGGAACGAGCAGTACTTC. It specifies CASSAGTGGGNEQYF.

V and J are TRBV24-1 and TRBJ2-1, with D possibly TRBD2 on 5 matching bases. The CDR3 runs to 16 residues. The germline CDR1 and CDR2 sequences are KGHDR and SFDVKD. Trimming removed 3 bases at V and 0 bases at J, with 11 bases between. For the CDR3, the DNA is TGTGCCACCAGTGATCGGGGTCTTACCTCCTACAATGAGCAGTTCTTC. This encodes CATSDRGLTSYNEQFF.

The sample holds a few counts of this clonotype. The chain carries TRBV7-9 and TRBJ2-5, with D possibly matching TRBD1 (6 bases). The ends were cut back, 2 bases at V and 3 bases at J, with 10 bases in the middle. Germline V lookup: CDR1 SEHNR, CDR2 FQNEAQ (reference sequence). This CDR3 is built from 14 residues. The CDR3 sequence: CASSLRGYEETQYF. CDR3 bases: TGTGCCAGCAGCTTAAGGGGGTACGAAGAGACCCAGTACTTC.